This T cell receptor beta chain was captured by sequencing in a study of blood T cell repertoires in COVID-19. Study-wide background: Specimens from acute and convalescent COVID-19 originated in the United States, Italy and Spain. In each case, the material was cDNA or gDNA derived from T cells, B-cell-depleted T cells, or PBMCs.

In the study's own analysis: Amplified reference gene primers provided the basis for estimating nucleated cell counts. TCRdb keeps only in-frame clones here, not all; method: immunoSEQ multiplex PCR. The V and J calls and the clone size are those of that table, but D and trimming were determined from the DNA. The profile covers about 42,000 clones, with around nine tenths appearing a single time and 2.4% taken by the ten largest. Germline CDR1 and CDR2: SGHRS and YFSETQ. CDR3 size: 15 residues. V gave up 3 bases and J gave up 6 bases, with 15 bases separating them. The chain uses TRBV5-1 and TRBJ2-2; D gene ambiguous. The sample taken for sequencing was peripheral blood. The clonotype was recovered from a human donor in a cohort sampled during active COVID-19. CDR3: CASSSSSGVAGELFF. The CDR3 DNA reads TGCGCCAGCAGCTCCTCGTCCGGAGTGGCCGGGGAGCTGTTTTTT.